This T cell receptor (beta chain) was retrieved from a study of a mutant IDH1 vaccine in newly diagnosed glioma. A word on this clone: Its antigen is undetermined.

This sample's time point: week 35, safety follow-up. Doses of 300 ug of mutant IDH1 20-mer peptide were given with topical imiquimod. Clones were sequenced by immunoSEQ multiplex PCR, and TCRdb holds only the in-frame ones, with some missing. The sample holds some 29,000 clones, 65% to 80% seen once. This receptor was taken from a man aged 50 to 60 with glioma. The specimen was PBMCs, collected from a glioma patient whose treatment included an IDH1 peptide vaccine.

CDR3 region: CASSTNSYEQYF. The CDR3 DNA sequence: TGTGCCAGCAGTACCAATTCCTACGAGCAGTACTTC. The rearrangement joins TRBV27 to TRBJ2-7; D is unresolved. The CDR3 extends over 12 amino acids. The V end was cut by 5 bases, the J end by 1 base, with 6 bases between. Germline CDR1 MNHEY, CDR2 SMNVEV (reference sequence).